This is a list of T cell receptor beta chains from one sample in a study of T cell repertoires in breast cancer. TCRdb processed the emulsion pairing reads anew with MiXCR; each CDR3 protein has one entry. The data show roughly 40,000 distinct CDR3 sequences, around 45% seen once. The material sequenced was CD8+ T cells. The receptors originated from a pool of human donors with breast cancer or a healthy control (not recorded which). CDR3s include the opening cysteine and the closing phenylalanine or tryptophan. Each record gives: CDR3 DNA, CDR3 protein, J gene, D gene, clone size, V gene. D genes are given only for firm matches. Only some rows state a clone size, as once, few, many or a class for expanded clones.

CDR3 DNA: TGTGCCAGCAGAGGGGCCGGGGAGCCTTCACCCCTCCACTTT; CDR3 protein: CASRGAGEPSPLHF; J gene: TRBJ1-6; D gene: -; clone size: -; V gene: TRBV2
CDR3 DNA: TGTGCCAGCAGCCAAGTCGTTCACTCAAGTAGCGGCTACACCTTC; CDR3 protein: CASSQVVHSSSGYTF; J gene: TRBJ1-2; D gene: -; clone size: -; V gene: TRBV14
CDR3 DNA: TGTGCCATCGCCGGGACAGGGACTTCACCCCCCCACTTT; CDR3 protein: CAIAGTGTSPPHF; J gene: TRBJ1-6; D gene: TRBD1; clone size: -; V gene: TRBV6-6
CDR3 DNA: TGTGCCAGCAGTCCGGGACTAGCGGGATCTTCCTACAATGAGCAGTTCTTC; CDR3 protein: CASSPGLAGSSYNEQFF; J gene: TRBJ2-1; D gene: TRBD2; clone size: few; V gene: TRBV6-5
CDR3 DNA: TGCGCCAGCAGCGCTTTAGCGGGAGCGAACGAGCAGTTCTTC; CDR3 protein: CASSALAGANEQFF; J gene: TRBJ2-1; D gene: TRBD2; clone size: few; V gene: TRBV5-1
CDR3 DNA: TGTGCCAGCAGTCCAGGGGCCGCCCGGTTGGAAAAACTGTTTTTT; CDR3 protein: CASSPGAARLEKLFF; J gene: TRBJ1-4; D gene: -; clone size: few; V gene: TRBV6-5
CDR3 DNA: TGTGCCAGCACCCGACAGGGTTGGACTAGCGGGATCGAGCAGTACTTC; CDR3 protein: CASTRQGWTSGIEQYF; J gene: TRBJ2-7; D gene: TRBD2; clone size: -; V gene: TRBV27
CDR3 DNA: TGTGCCAGCAGCCCGTCGCGGGATTACTTATTGGGTGAGCAGTTCTTC; CDR3 protein: CASSPSRDYLLGEQFF; J gene: TRBJ2-1; D gene: -; clone size: -; V gene: TRBV11-2
CDR3 DNA: TGTGCCAGCCGCGAGACAGGGAACACTGAAGCTTTCTTT; CDR3 protein: CASRETGNTEAFF; J gene: TRBJ1-1; D gene: -; clone size: -; V gene: TRBV6-4
CDR3 DNA: TGTGCCAGCAGTGATATCTCCCGGTCCCAAGAGACCCAGTACTTC; CDR3 protein: CASSDISRSQETQYF; J gene: TRBJ2-5; D gene: -; clone size: few; V gene: TRBV6-1